This T cell receptor (beta chain) was documented in a study of blood T cell repertoires in COVID-19. Across the whole study: In each case, the material was cDNA or gDNA derived from T cells, B-cell-depleted T cells, or PBMCs.

V trimming: 6 bases; J trimming: 8 bases; junction bases outside the gene matches: 16. The CDR3 length is 16 residues. Germline V gives CDR1 LNHDA, CDR2 SQIVND (reference sequence). Assay used: immunoSEQ multiplex PCR; TCRdb lists only in-frame clones, some missing. Among about 180,000 clones, about 85% were seen once, and the ten largest hold 18%. The TCR sequence derives from a person aged 65 to 85 with COVID-19, enrolled during active disease. Material for sequencing was peripheral blood. The chain has TRBV19 and TRBJ1-2, with TRBD1 matching 9 bases. As DNA, the CDR3 is TGTGCCAGTAGAGATAAAACAGGGGGCTCCGGGAGAGGCTACACCTTC. This encodes CASRDKTGGSGRGYTF.